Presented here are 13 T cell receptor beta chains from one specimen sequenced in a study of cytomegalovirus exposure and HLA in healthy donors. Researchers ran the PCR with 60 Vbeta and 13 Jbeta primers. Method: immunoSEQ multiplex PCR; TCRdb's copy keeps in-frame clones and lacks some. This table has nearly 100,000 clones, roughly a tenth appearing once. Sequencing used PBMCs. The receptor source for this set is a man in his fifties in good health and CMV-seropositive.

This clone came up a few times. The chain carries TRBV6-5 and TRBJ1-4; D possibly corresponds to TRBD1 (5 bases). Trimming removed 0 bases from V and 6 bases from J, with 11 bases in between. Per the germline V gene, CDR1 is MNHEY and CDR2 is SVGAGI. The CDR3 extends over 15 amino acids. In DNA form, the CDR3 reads TGTGCCAGCAGTTACTCGTGGGGCGGGGATGAAAAACTGTTTTTT. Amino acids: CASSYSWGGDEKLFF.

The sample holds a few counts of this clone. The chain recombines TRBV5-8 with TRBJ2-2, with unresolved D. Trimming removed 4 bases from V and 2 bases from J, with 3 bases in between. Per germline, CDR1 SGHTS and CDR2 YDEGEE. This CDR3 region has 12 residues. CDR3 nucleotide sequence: TGTGCCAGCAGCCTCAACACCGGGGAGCTGTTTTTT. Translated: CASSLNTGELFF.

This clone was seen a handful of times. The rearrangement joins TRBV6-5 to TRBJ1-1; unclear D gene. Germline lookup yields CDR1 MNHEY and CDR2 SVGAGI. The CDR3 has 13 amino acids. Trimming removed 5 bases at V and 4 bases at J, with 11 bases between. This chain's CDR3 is CASSREGFTEAFF. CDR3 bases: TGTGCCAGCAGTCGGGAGGGATTCACTGAAGCTTTCTTT.

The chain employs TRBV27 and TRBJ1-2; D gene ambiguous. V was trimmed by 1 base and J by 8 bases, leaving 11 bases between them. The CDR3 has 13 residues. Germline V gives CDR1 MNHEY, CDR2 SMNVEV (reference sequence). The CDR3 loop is CASSLYGSGGYTF. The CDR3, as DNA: TGTGCCAGCAGTTTATATGGGTCGGGAGGCTACACCTTC.

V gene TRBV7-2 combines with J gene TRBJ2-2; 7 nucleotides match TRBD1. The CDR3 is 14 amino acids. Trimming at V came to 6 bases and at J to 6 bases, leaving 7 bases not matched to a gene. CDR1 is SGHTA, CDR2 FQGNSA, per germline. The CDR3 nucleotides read TGTGCCAGCAGTTTACAGGGGTCGGCCGGGGAGCTGTTTTTT. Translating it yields CASSLQGSAGELFF.

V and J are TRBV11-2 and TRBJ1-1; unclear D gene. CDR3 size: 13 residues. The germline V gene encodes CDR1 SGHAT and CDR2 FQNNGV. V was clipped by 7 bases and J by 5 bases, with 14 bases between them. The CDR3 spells CASTRDRRTEAFF. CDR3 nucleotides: TGTGCCAGCACCCGGGATCGGCGGACTGAAGCTTTCTTT.

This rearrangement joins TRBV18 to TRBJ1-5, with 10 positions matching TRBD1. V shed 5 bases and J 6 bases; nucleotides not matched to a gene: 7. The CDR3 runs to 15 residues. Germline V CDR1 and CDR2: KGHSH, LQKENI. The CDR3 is CASSSGQGSGQPQHF. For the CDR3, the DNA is TGTGCCAGCTCATCGGGACAGGGGAGCGGTCAGCCCCAGCATTTT.

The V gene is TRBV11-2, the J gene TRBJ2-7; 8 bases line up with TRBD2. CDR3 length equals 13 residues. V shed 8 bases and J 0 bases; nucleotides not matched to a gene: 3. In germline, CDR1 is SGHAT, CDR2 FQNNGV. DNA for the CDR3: TGTGCCAGCTCCAGCGGGAGCTCCTACGAGCAGTACTTC. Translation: CASSSGSSYEQYF.

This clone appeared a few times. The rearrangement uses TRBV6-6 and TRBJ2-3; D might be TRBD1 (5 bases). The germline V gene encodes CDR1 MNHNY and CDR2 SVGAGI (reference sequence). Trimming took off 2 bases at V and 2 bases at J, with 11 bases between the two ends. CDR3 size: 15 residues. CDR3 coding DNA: TGTGCCAGCAGTTACATAGGCAGGGACACAGATACGCAGTATTTT. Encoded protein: CASSYIGRDTDTQYF.

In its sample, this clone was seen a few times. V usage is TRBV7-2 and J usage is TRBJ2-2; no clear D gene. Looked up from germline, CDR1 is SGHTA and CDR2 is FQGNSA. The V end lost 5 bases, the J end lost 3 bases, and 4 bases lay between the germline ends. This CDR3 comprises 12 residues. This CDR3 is CASSPHTGELFF. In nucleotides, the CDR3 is TGTGCCAGCAGCCCTCACACCGGGGAGCTGTTTTTT.

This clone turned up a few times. The CDR3 spells CASSFWTGRNTEAFF. The CDR3 DNA follows: TGTGCCAGCAGCTTTTGGACAGGCCGGAACACTGAAGCTTTCTTT. The rearrangement uses TRBV11-3 and TRBJ1-1, with TRBD1 matching 7 bases. V was pared by 3 bases and J by 1 base, with 5 bases of the junction left unmatched. CDR1 and CDR2 (germline): SGHNT, YENEEA. CDR3 length: 15 residues. Using reference TRBV11-3 and TRBJ1-1 for the parts outside the CDR3, the full variable domain is EAGVVQSPRYKIIEKKQPVAFWCNPISGHNTLYWYLQNLGQGPELLIRYENEEAVDDSQLPKDRFSAERLKGVDSTLKIQPAELGDSAVYLCASSFWTGRNTEAFFGQGTRLTVV.

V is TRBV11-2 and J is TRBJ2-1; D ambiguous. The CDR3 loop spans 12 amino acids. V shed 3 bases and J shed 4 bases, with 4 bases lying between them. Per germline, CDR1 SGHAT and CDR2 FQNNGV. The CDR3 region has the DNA TGTGCCAGCAGCTTGCTATACAATGAGCAGTTCTTC. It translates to CASSLLYNEQFF.

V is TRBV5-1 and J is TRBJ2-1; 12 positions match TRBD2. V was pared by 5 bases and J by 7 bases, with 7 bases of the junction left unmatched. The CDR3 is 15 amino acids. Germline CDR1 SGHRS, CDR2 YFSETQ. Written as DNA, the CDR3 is TGCGCCAGCAGGTTGACTAGCGGGAGCGCTAATGAGCAGTTCTTC. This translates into CASRLTSGSANEQFF.